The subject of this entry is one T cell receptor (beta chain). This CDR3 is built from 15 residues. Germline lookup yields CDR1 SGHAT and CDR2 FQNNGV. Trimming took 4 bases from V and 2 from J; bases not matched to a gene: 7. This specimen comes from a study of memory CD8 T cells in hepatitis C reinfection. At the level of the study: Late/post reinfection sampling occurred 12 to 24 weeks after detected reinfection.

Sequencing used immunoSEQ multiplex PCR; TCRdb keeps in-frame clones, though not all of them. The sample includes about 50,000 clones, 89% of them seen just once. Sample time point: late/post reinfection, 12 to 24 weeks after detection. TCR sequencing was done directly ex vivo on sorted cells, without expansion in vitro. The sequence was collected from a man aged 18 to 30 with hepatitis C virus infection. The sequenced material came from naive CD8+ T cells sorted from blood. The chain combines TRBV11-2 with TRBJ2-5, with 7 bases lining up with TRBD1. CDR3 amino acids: CASSYGAGGQETQYF. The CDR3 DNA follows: TGTGCCAGCAGCTATGGGGCAGGGGGACAAGAGACCCAGTACTTC. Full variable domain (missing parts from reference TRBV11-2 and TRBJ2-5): EAGVAQSPRYKIIEKRQSVAFWCNPISGHATLYWYQQILGQGPKLLIQFQNNGVVDDSQLPKDRFSAERLKGVDSTLKIQPAKLEDSAVYLCASSYGAGGQETQYFGPGTRLLVL.